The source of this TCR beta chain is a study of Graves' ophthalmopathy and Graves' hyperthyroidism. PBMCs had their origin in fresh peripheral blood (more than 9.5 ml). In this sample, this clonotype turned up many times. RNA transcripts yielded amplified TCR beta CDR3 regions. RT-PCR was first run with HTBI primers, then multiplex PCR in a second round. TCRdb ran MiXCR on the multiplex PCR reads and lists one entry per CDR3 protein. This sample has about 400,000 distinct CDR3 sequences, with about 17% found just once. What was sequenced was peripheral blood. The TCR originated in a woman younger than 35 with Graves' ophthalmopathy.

Written as DNA, the CDR3 is TGTGCCAGCAGTCGTCGACAGGGTACCTTTGAAGAGACCCAGTACTTC. Its protein is CASSRRQGTFEETQYF. This chain connects TRBV6-5 to TRBJ2-5; 7 bases match TRBD1. The CDR3 covers 16 residues. Losses at the gene ends were 5 bases for V and 3 bases for J; bases not matched to a gene: 12. Per germline, CDR1 MNHEY and CDR2 SVGAGI.